This record covers a single T cell receptor (beta chain). Sequencing was performed with immunoSEQ multiplex PCR; in TCRdb, only in-frame clones are kept and a portion is missing. This table holds 25,000 to 35,000 clones, 84% found once. These data are taken from a study of blood T cell repertoires in COVID-19. Overall study: From T cells, B-cell-depleted T cells, or PBMCs came the material, which was cDNA or gDNA.

Material for sequencing was peripheral blood. The clonotype originates from an elderly woman with acute or convalescent COVID-19.

The CDR3 DNA reads TGTGCCAGCAGCGCCGGACTTCCCAATGAGCAGTTCTTC. As protein: CASSAGLPNEQFF. The chain is built from TRBV7-2 and TRBJ2-1; D may be TRBD2 (5 bases). Germline V gene lookup returns CDR1 SGHTA and CDR2 FQGNSA. CDR3 length equals 13 residues. Trimming took off 5 bases at V and 6 bases at J, with 11 bases between the two ends. The full variable domain, with the rest looked up from reference TRBV7-2 and TRBJ2-1, is GAGVSQSPSNKVTEKGKDVELRCDPISGHTALYWYRQSLGQGLEFLIYFQGNSAPDKSGLPSDRFSAERTGGSVSTLTIQRTQQEDSAVYLCASSAGLPNEQFFGPGTRLTVL.